The table lists the clone carrying this T cell receptor beta chain with a few counts. Its antigen is still unknown. How the authors handled the data: Using the CDR3 differences seen across clinicopathological groups, the authors built a distant-metastasis classifier for papillary thyroid cancer, which was meant to discriminate distant-metastatic patients. TCRdb reanalyzed the PCR reads via MiXCR. TCRdb's processing, not the study's, gives the V and J calls here. The sample yields 15,000 to 17,000 clones, 3.5% to 4.5% seen once. The sample comes from a study of metastatic and nonmetastatic thyroid tumors. Study overall: From malignant and benign thyroid patients, repertoires in blood and in tumor or nodule tissue were compared. Study results and caveats: Reports indicated that malignant thyroid tumors showed significantly higher TCR beta diversity than benign nodules did, in blood and tumor.

Thyroid surgery was performed in patients who had received no treatment beforehand. Source material: tumor tissue. This receptor was obtained from a female donor with papillary thyroid cancer or a benign thyroid nodule (not recorded which). Some clones in this sample may be carry-over from other donors' samples.

The CDR3 DNA follows: TGCGCCAGCAGGGACACCTCTAGCACAGATACGCAGTATTTT. This sequence encodes CASRDTSSTDTQYF. The V gene is TRBV10-2, the J gene TRBJ2-3; weak D call: TRBD1 (5 bases). Deletions cut 6 bases from V and 0 bases from J, with 10 bases between. The length of the CDR3 is 14 residues. Germline-derived CDR1 and CDR2 are WSHSY and SAAADI.